The entry below describes one T cell receptor beta chain. The CDR3 has 15 residues. Trimming pared 2 bases from V and 3 bases from J, leaving 11 bases between. The germline V gene encodes CDR1 MNHEY and CDR2 SVGAGI. The sample is drawn from a study of blood T cell repertoires in COVID-19. About the study: The United States, Italy and Spain supplied acute and convalescent COVID-19 samples. PBMCs, B-cell-depleted T cells, or T cells provided the cDNA or gDNA that made up the material.

In the original analysis: How many nucleated cells were present was estimated from reference gene primer amplification. Repertoires were generated with immunoSEQ multiplex PCR, while TCRdb's copy carries only in-frame clones and drops some. The V and J calls and clone size are taken from that table; D and trimming were inferred from the DNA. Among around 170,000 clones listed, around 83% were seen once. The receptor was isolated from a man between 50 and 59 years old with active or convalescent COVID-19. The specimen sequenced was peripheral blood. This sequence joins TRBV6-5 and TRBJ1-5; D ambiguous. CDR3 sequence: CASSYGQALNQPQHF. Written as DNA, the CDR3 is TGTGCCAGCAGTTACGGGCAGGCCCTCAATCAGCCCCAGCATTTT.